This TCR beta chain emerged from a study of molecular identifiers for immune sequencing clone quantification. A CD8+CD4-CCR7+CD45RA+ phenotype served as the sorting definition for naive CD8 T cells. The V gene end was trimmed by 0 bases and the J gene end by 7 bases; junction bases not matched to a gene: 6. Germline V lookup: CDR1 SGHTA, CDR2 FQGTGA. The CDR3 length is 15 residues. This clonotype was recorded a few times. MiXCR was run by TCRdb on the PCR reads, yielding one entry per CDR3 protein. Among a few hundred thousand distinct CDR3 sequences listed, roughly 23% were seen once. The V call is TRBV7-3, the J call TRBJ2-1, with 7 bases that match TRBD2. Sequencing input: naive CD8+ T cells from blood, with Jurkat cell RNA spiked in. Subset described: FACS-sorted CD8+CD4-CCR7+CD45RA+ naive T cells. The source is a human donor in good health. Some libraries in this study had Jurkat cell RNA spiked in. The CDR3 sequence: CASSLTGGPGNEQFF. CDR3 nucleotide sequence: TGTGCCAGCAGCTTAACGGGAGGGCCTGGGAATGAGCAGTTCTTC.